The 25 T cell receptor beta chains below were found in one sample sequenced in a study of T cell clusters in autoimmune cytopenias. Each sample's input was around 270 ng genomic DNA, 35,000 to 40,000 genome equivalents. One tube held mixed TRB-A and TRB-B primer pools for touch-down PCR. After re-calling the multiplex PCR reads, TCRdb lists one entry per CDR3 protein, DNA absent. In all, the sample yields 12,000 or so distinct CDR3 sequences. Sequences were obtained from peripheral blood. These receptor sequences come from a human donor with an autoimmune cytopenia or autoimmune hepatitis (not recorded which).

This clonotype counts as medium-sized by frequency. The chain recombines TRBV29-1 with TRBJ2-6; TCRdb lists TRBD1, though no DNA is available to test this call. This CDR3 is built from 13 residues. From germline, CDR1 is SQVTM and CDR2 ANQGSEA. Here the CDR3 reads CSVRDAGANVLTF.

J is TRBJ2-7 and V is TRBV6-5; without DNA, the TCRdb call of TRBD1 cannot be checked. Germline CDR1 is MNHEY and CDR2 is SVGAGI. This CDR3 is built from 16 residues. The CDR3 sequence is CASSYSGQATGYEQYF.

V and J are TRBV13 and TRBJ2-2; TCRdb lists TRBD1, though no DNA is available to test this call. Germline CDR1 and CDR2: PRHDT and FYEKMQ (reference sequence). The CDR3 is made up of 13 amino acids. The CDR3 region is CASSRTDTGELFF.

V gene TRBV27 combines with J gene TRBJ1-2; TCRdb reports TRBD1, a call that lacks DNA to check it against. This CDR3 is built from 16 residues. The germline CDR1 and CDR2 sequences are MNHEY and SMNVEV (reference sequence). The CDR3: CASSLYGTDPNYGYTF.

The V and J genes are TRBV18 and TRBJ2-1; the TCRdb D gene call, TRBD2, has no DNA to confirm it. Germline lookup yields CDR1 KGHSH and CDR2 LQKENI. The CDR3 sequence is 17 residues long. The CDR3 sequence is CASSPLLTSGGAHEQFF.

The V and J genes are TRBV19 and TRBJ1-5; TCRdb lists TRBD1, though no DNA is available to test this call. Per the germline V gene, CDR1 is LNHDA and CDR2 is SQIVND (reference sequence). The CDR3 extends over 17 amino acids. The CDR3 here is CASSIEVRGLGNQPQHF. The full variable domain, rest sourced from reference TRBV19 and TRBJ1-5, is DGGITQSPKYLFRKEGQNVTLSCEQNLNHDAMYWYRQDPGQGLRLIYYSQIVNDFQKGDIAEGYSVSREKKESFPLTVTSAQKNPTAFYLCASSIEVRGLGNQPQHFGDGTRLSIL.

This sequence joins TRBV5-5 and TRBJ2-3; TCRdb designates TRBD1, a call that cannot be tested without DNA. The CDR3 consists of 15 residues. Per germline, CDR1 SGHKS and CDR2 YYEKEE (reference sequence). CDR3 in amino acids: CASSGDTYRTDTQYF.

The chain couples TRBV12-3 or TRBV12-4 to TRBJ2-3; TCRdb's D gene call, TRBD1, goes unchecked for lack of DNA. The CDR3 extends over 14 amino acids. CDR3 amino acids: CASRTGWKADTQYF.

The rearrangement links TRBV12-3 or TRBV12-4 to TRBJ1-1. The CDR3 spans 13 residues. This chain's CDR3 is CASSLGRASEAFF.

In terms of frequency, this clonotype is medium-sized. This chain uses TRBV5-6 with TRBJ2-3; absent DNA, TCRdb's TRBD1 call cannot be checked. CDR3 size: 16 residues. Germline loops: CDR1 SGHDT, CDR2 YYEEEE. The CDR3: CASSRTGTGSTDTQYF.

The chain combines TRBV18 with TRBJ2-1; TCRdb's D gene call, TRBD1, goes unchecked for lack of DNA. From germline, CDR1 is KGHSH and CDR2 LQKENI. This CDR3 contains 18 residues. CDR3 amino acids: CASSPPNRGRGTYNEQFF.

The chain carries TRBV30 and TRBJ1-2. From germline, CDR1 is GTSNPN and CDR2 SVGIG (reference sequence). CDR3 length equals 15 residues. CDR3 residues: CAWSVPIVGGYGYTF.

This chain connects TRBV6-5 to TRBJ2-3; TCRdb picks TRBD2, but there is no DNA to check that call. The CDR3 runs 21 residues. Germline CDR1 MNHEY, CDR2 SVGAGI. CDR3 loop: CASSYSRASGRTPISTDTQYF.

This clonotype counts as medium-sized by frequency. The rearrangement joins TRBV30 to TRBJ2-3; lacking DNA, the TRBD1 call made by TCRdb goes unchecked. This CDR3 comprises 15 residues. CDR1 is GTSNPN, CDR2 SVGIG, per germline (reference sequence). This CDR3 is CAWHQQDRDVDTQYF.

J is TRBJ1-3 and V is TRBV6-1; the TRBD1 assignment by TCRdb is unverifiable without DNA. The germline CDR1 and CDR2 sequences are MNHNS and SASEGT. The CDR3 sequence is 13 residues long. The CDR3: CASGRTGGNTIYF.

The chain carries TRBV13 and TRBJ2-7. Germline CDR1 and CDR2: PRHDT and FYEKMQ (reference sequence). The CDR3 runs 14 residues. The CDR3 sequence: CASSLGGFSYEQYF.

The chain has TRBV12-3 or TRBV12-4 and TRBJ2-2; the D gene TCRdb calls, TRBD1, cannot be checked with no DNA. This CDR3 spans 13 amino acids. The CDR3 loop is CASRPTVSGELFF.

The chain employs TRBV5-1 and TRBJ1-2. Germline V CDR1 and CDR2: SGHRS, YFSETQ. This CDR3 is 13 amino acids long. CDR3 loop: CASSAATGGGYTF.

Frequency places this clonotype as medium-sized. This chain joins TRBV6-5 and TRBJ2-2; as DNA is missing, the TRBD2 call by TCRdb cannot be tested. The CDR3 has 16 residues. Germline CDR1 and CDR2: MNHEY and SVGAGI. The CDR3 loop reads CASSKGLAVNTGELFF.

The CDR3 loop is CATSRDRGRGYEQYF. This rearrangement joins TRBV15 to TRBJ2-7; TCRdb's D call of TRBD1 is untestable without DNA. Germline CDR1 reads LNHNV; CDR2 reads YYDKDF (reference sequence). This CDR3 comprises 15 residues.

Considering frequency, this clonotype is medium-sized. The V and J genes are TRBV6-5 and TRBJ2-1; TCRdb outputs TRBD2, but without DNA this stays unchecked. Per the germline V gene, CDR1 is MNHEY and CDR2 is SVGAGI. This CDR3 comprises 13 residues. The CDR3 protein is CASTSGFVNEQFF.

This clonotype is labeled medium-sized based on frequency. The rearrangement uses TRBV29-1 and TRBJ2-5; TCRdb's D call of TRBD1 is untestable without DNA. The CDR3 has 13 residues. Germline assignment: CDR1 SQVTM and CDR2 ANQGSEA. The CDR3 protein is CSLGDKFGETQYF.

The chain couples TRBV27 to TRBJ2-5; the D call of TRBD1 rests on TCRdb alone, since no DNA is present to check it. CDR3 length equals 13 residues. In germline, CDR1 is MNHEY, CDR2 SMNVEV (reference sequence). The CDR3 is CASSFGGGETQYF.

The chain combines TRBV6-2 or TRBV6-3 with TRBJ2-3; the TCRdb call, TRBD1, lacks DNA for checking. CDR3 length equals 15 residues. Germline-derived CDR1 and CDR2 are MNHEY and SVGEGT. The CDR3 here is CASKDDSRFTDTQYF.

The chain joins TRBV30 to TRBJ1-4. The CDR3 has 12 residues. In germline, CDR1 is GTSNPN, CDR2 SVGIG (reference sequence). CDR3 sequence: CAWSQGNEKLFF.